Following are 7 T cell receptor beta chains from one sample sequenced in a study of early T cells in non-severe SARS-CoV-2 infection. TCRdb independently ran MiXCR on the 5' RACE reads; one entry per CDR3 protein. The sample has tens of thousands of distinct CDR3 sequences; 12% are singletons. Sequencing was performed on whole blood. The source is an adult who was a healthcare worker with PCR-confirmed SARS-CoV-2 infection or an uninfected control (not recorded which).

This clonotype was counted at least ten times. The chain links TRBV27 to TRBJ2-1; D may be TRBD2 (7 bases). Per the germline V gene, CDR1 is MNHEY and CDR2 is SMNVEV (reference sequence). This CDR3 has 15 residues. The V end lost 8 bases, the J end lost 2 bases, and 16 bases lay between the germline ends. DNA of the CDR3: TGTGCCAGCGGAAGGGCGGGGGCAGCCTACAATGAGCAGTTCTTC. It is translated as CASGRAGAAYNEQFF.

This clonotype occurred many times. This chain links TRBV2 with TRBJ1-1; D is possibly TRBD1 (6 bases). Trimming stripped 2 bases from V and 4 bases from J, with 8 bases between. The CDR3 is made up of 13 amino acids. Per the germline V gene, CDR1 is SNHLY and CDR2 is FYNNEI. CDR3 loop: CASSETGPTEAFF. DNA of the CDR3: TGTGCCAGCAGTGAAACAGGGCCCACTGAAGCTTTCTTT.

At least ten counts were recorded for this clonotype. The rearrangement uses TRBV12-3 or TRBV12-4 and TRBJ1-2; D gene uncertain. Trimming shortened V by 6 bases and J by 0 bases, and 5 bases separated the two germline ends. The CDR3 contains 12 residues. CDR3 sequence: CASSFTNYGYTF. CDR3 DNA sequence: TGTGCCAGCAGCTTTACTAACTATGGCTACACCTTC.

This clonotype was observed at least ten times. The chain uses TRBV7-2 and TRBJ1-1; 9 bases match TRBD1. CDR3 size: 14 residues. CDR1 is SGHTA and CDR2 is FQGNSA in the germline V gene. The J segment lost 4 bases and the V segment lost 7 bases, leaving 7 bases of the junction unmatched. This chain's CDR3 is CASTRTGDGTEAFF. The CDR3 DNA reads TGTGCCAGCACCCGGACAGGGGACGGCACTGAAGCTTTCTTT.

This clonotype has just a few counts. The CDR3 region is CASRNGTLGTYEQYF. CDR3 sequence (DNA): TGTGCCAGCAGAAATGGGACGCTTGGGACCTACGAGCAGTACTTC. The J gene is TRBJ2-7, the V gene TRBV2; D may correspond to TRBD1 or TRBD2 (5 bases each). Germline V gene sequence: CDR1 SNHLY, CDR2 FYNNEI. The CDR3 covers 15 residues. V was shortened by 6 bases and J by 2 bases, with 17 bases between the two germline ends.

Many counts were recorded for this clonotype. The J gene is TRBJ2-2, the V gene TRBV11-2; 8 nucleotides line up with TRBD2. The germline gives CDR1 SGHAT, CDR2 FQNNGV. The CDR3 is 17 residues long. V shed 0 bases, J shed 4 bases, and the junction held 7 bases outside the gene matches. The CDR3 DNA sequence: TGTGCCAGCAGCTTAGAACGAGCGGGAGTGGGCACCGGGGAGCTGTTTTTT. Its translation is CASSLERAGVGTGELFF.

The chain is built from TRBV2 and TRBJ2-4; 7 bases are a match to TRBD1. Trimming took 7 bases from V and 0 from J; bases not matched to a gene: 9. Germline CDR1 reads SNHLY; CDR2 reads FYNNEI. The CDR3 sequence is 16 residues long. CDR3 coding DNA: TGTGCCAGCAACGGACCACAGGGGCTAGCCAAAAACATTCAGTACTTC. Its protein product is CASNGPQGLAKNIQYF.